This TCR beta chain was obtained from a study of vaccination effects on CD4 cells after COVID-19 (dated by TCRdb to 2022 to 2024). General notes on the study: Participants received two doses of either the BNT162b2 or the mRNA-1273 mRNA SARS-CoV-2 vaccine. SARS-CoV-2 spike-specific CD4+ TCR repertoires from before and after mRNA vaccination were compared in COVID-19 convalescent patients and in infection-naive vaccine recipients. The full study included 9 to 10 COVID-19 convalescent patients and a handful of SARS-CoV-2-naive healthy vaccine recipients. Cultures from other donors in the study were sequenced with the Oncomine TCR Beta short-read assay on an Illumina iSeq 100.

About this clone: Its cognate antigen has yet to be identified. Base qualities were left out, and no much larger clone turns up one base away.

From cysteine to phenylalanine, the CDR3 is 13 amino acids long. The sequence is cut down to CDR3 DNA, 39 bases in frame from base 1. The junction shows trimming of 0 bases on V and 2 bases on J, plus 6 bases between the germline ends. The method behind the library was the immunoSEQ multiplex PCR assay. DNA from the CD4+ T cells that had been cultured and isolated underwent TCR beta CDR3 sequencing. The source study handled its data this way. Non-productive TCR sequences were discarded, and reads were trimmed to the CDR3 region, with only CDR3s of 7 or more amino acids retained. Antigen-specific clonotypes were identified using the MANAFEST web app by comparison of expansion in peptide wells against reference cultures. Positive clones required FDR<0.05 expansion versus reference and all other wells, odds ratio above 5, and frequency above 0.1% in two replicate wells. A clonotype was defined as cross-reactive if the clonotype was significantly expanded both in SARS-CoV-2 spike wells and in at least one common cold coronavirus spike condition. Levenshtein distance calculated with the stringdist R package was used to assess CDR3 similarity, and unrooted trees were constructed with ape in R 3.6.1. In its TCRdb copy, this immuneACCESS table keeps in-frame sequences only and misses some clones. Where compared with another copy, unresolved V genes explain less than half of these, and the others have no known cause. The DNA gave D and trimming, while V, J and clone size come from that table. Here the sample has fewer than 30,000 clones; 55% to 75% occur a single time. Around 13% of the sample lies in the top ten.

Results and caveats for the whole study, not just this receptor: Marked clonal contraction was observed in both infection-induced and vaccine-induced clones at late post-vaccination timepoints, consistent with waning T cell responses. Among healthy vaccine recipients, nearly all vaccine-induced clones were SARS-CoV-2 mono-reactive, and only 1 of 255 was cross-reactive with common cold coronaviruses. The study was limited by a small number of convalescent patients and lacked early post-infection timepoints.

To identify antigen-specific CD4+ T cell clonotypes by their expansion, the ViraFEST assay first stimulated PBMC with viral peptide pools and then applied TCR sequencing. After approximately eleven days of culture, CD4+ T cells were isolated with the EasySep CD4+ T cell isolation kit. Negative nucleocapsid antibody results before and after vaccination confirmed that the healthy vaccine recipients had no prior SARS-CoV-2 infection. Each well held two million PBMC cultured in IMDM containing roughly 5.1% human AB serum, around 9.3 IU/ml IL-2 and gentamicin, along with about 9.5 ug/ml peptides. Half of the culture medium was replaced with fresh IL-2-containing medium on days 3 and 7. Unless noted otherwise, every peptide stimulation condition was grown in triplicate wells. PBMC were separated from whole blood using Ficoll-Paque Plus gradient centrifugation and were then either cryopreserved at -140C or used fresh. The spike proteins of SARS-CoV-2 and of the common cold coronaviruses HCoV-NL63, HCoV-OC43 and HCoV-229E were spanned by overlapping peptide pools. Genomic DNA was extracted from cultured CD4+ T cells with the QIAamp micro DNA kit.

The receptor chain draws on TRBV5-3 and TRBJ2-7; there is no confident call for the D gene. TRBV5-3 is marked as an open reading frame, function uncertain. The sequence was collected from a human donor who received a COVID-19 vaccine. The material sequenced was CD4+ T cells from PBMCs cultured with HCoV-OC43 spike peptides, taken before COVID-19 vaccination. Explained via the paper, the cell subset or site label denotes: HCoV-OC43 spike overlapping peptide pool stimulation. This receptor carries the CDR3 CARSLVPTYEQYF. The DNA reads TGTGCCAGAAGCTTGGTGCCGACCTACGAGCAGTACTTC.